This T cell receptor (beta chain) was sequenced in a study of breast tumors, draining lymph nodes, adjacent tissues. Axillary draining lymph nodes of breast cancer patients supplied the node samples. This clonotype was picked up many times. Its antigen is not known. Overall study findings and caveats: Luminal-like breast cancer showed significantly higher tumor–nontumor repertoire similarity than basal-like.

TCRdb re-analysed the multiplex PCR reads in MiXCR, keeping a single row per CDR3 protein. The table shows about 130,000 distinct CDR3 sequences, with 20% occurring only once. The receptor was isolated from a female donor with breast cancer. Some clones in this sample may be carry-over from other donors' samples. Material: axillary lymph node tissue.

CDR3 residues: CASSLQREDEQFF. The CDR3 coding sequence is TGTGCCAGCAGCTTGCAGCGGGAAGATGAGCAGTTCTTC. The V and J genes are TRBV7-3 and TRBJ2-1; 7 positions agree with TRBD2. J lost 8 bases, V lost 3 bases, and 4 bases had no gene match. The germline gives CDR1 SGHTA, CDR2 FQGTGA. The CDR3 covers 13 residues.